Listed here are 8 T cell receptor beta chains from one sample, sequenced in a study of cytomegalovirus exposure and HLA in healthy donors. PCR employed 60 Vbeta and 13 Jbeta primers. Profiling relied on immunoSEQ multiplex PCR, and the TCRdb table lists in-frame clones only, not all of them. The data show approximately 130,000 clones, around 78% seen once. Sequencing was done on a sample of PBMCs. The origin of the receptors is a woman between 45 and 65 years old in good health and CMV-seronegative.

V and J are TRBV7-9 and TRBJ2-5; 10 bases agree with TRBD2. Germline values: CDR1 SEHNR, CDR2 FQNEAQ (reference sequence). CDR3 length: 16 amino acids. V lost 4 bases and J lost 1; bases outside the gene matches: 6. This chain's CDR3 is CASSSRLAGAQETQYF. The CDR3 DNA sequence: TGTGCCAGCAGCTCCAGACTAGCGGGCGCCCAAGAGACCCAGTACTTC.

This clone was seen once. This chain links TRBV5-1 with TRBJ2-3; 9 nucleotides match TRBD1. V lost 0 bases, J lost 6 bases, and 5 bases stayed unmatched. The length of the CDR3 is 15 residues. Germline values: CDR1 SGHRS, CDR2 YFSETQ. CDR3 DNA sequence: TGCGCCAGCAGCTTGGCCGGGACAGGGTCGGATACGCAGTATTTT. This translates into CASSLAGTGSDTQYF.

This chain links TRBV18 with TRBJ1-1; 8 bases are shared with TRBD1. CDR1 is KGHSH and CDR2 is LQKENI in the germline V gene. The CDR3 consists of 14 residues. With V trimmed by 4 bases and J by 1 base, 2 bases remained unmatched. DNA for the CDR3: TGTGCCAGCTCACTACAGGGGGAGAACACTGAAGCTTTCTTT. Translated, it gives CASSLQGENTEAFF.

V usage is TRBV19 and J usage is TRBJ1-5, with D maybe TRBD1 (5 bases). Deletions cut 8 bases from V and 0 bases from J, with 17 bases between. The germline CDR1 and CDR2 sequences are LNHDA and SQIVND (reference sequence). This CDR3 comprises 16 residues. The CDR3 DNA reads TGTGCCAGTGGGGCCCTAAACTACTATAGCAATCAGCCCCAGCATTTT. This codes for CASGALNYYSNQPQHF.

The J gene is TRBJ2-3, the V gene TRBV18; 7 positions match TRBD1. V gave up 3 bases and J gave up 0 bases; unmatched junction bases: 3. The CDR3 is made up of 15 amino acids. CDR1 KGHSH and CDR2 LQKENI come from the germline V gene. Here the CDR3 reads CASSPQGDSTDTQYF. The CDR3 coding sequence is TGTGCCAGCTCACCCCAGGGGGATAGCACAGATACGCAGTATTTT.

The CDR3 DNA reads as TGTGCCAGCAGCCTCCGACAGGGTGGGGACGAGCAGTACGTC. Its translation: CASSLRQGGDEQYV. The chain joins TRBV7-6 to TRBJ2-7; 7 bases are a match to TRBD1. Germline loops: CDR1 SGHVS, CDR2 FNYEAQ. V shed 5 bases, J shed 5 bases, and the junction held 9 bases outside the gene matches. This CDR3 is 14 amino acids long.

The V and J genes are TRBV19 and TRBJ2-4; TRBD2 might be the D (6 bases). This CDR3 comprises 16 residues. Germline CDR1 reads LNHDA; CDR2 reads SQIVND (reference sequence). Trimming took 2 bases from V and 0 from J, leaving 11 bases between them. CDR3 sequence reads: CASSIQGGKAKNIQYF. Here the CDR3 DNA reads TGTGCCAGTAGTATACAGGGCGGGAAAGCCAAAAACATTCAGTACTTC.

The rearrangement joins TRBV6-5 to TRBJ1-4, with D possibly being TRBD1 (6 bases). Germline V gene lookup returns CDR1 MNHEY and CDR2 SVGAGI. Trimming pared 0 bases from V and 2 bases from J, leaving 7 bases between. CDR3 size: 15 residues. The CDR3 is CASSYSRGTNEKLFF. As DNA, the CDR3 is TGTGCCAGCAGTTACTCGAGGGGGACTAATGAAAAACTGTTTTTT.